A single sample is the source of the 17 T cell receptor beta chains below, sequenced in a study of CD8+CD57+ T cells in acquired aplastic anemia. Template material for TCR beta VDJ and CDR3 profiling consisted of genomic DNA. TCRdb independently ran MiXCR on the reads; one entry per CDR3 protein. The table lists 250,000 to 350,000 distinct CDR3 sequences, 45% to 70% of them singletons. The specimen sequenced was sorted CD4+, CD8+, or CD8+CD57+ T cells (not recorded which) from PBMCs. Receptor source: a human donor with severe aplastic anemia or a healthy control (not recorded which).

Ten or more counts support this clonotype. The CDR3 nucleotides read TGTGCCAGCAGCTTAGGCAGGACCAGCCTCAATGAGCAGTTCTTC. It yields the protein CASSLGRTSLNEQFF. The rearrangement joins TRBV7-9 to TRBJ2-1, with unresolved D. The V end was cut by 1 base, the J end by 6 bases, with 13 bases between. The CDR3 contains 15 residues. Germline CDR1 reads SEHNR; CDR2 reads FQNEAQ (reference sequence). The complete variable domain, with remaining parts taken from reference TRBV7-9 and TRBJ2-1, reads DTGVSQNPRHKITKRGQNVTFRCDPISEHNRLYWYRQTLGQGPEFLTYFQNEAQLEKSRLLSDRFSAERPKGSFSTLEIQRTEQGDSAMYLCASSLGRTSLNEQFFGPGTRLTVL.

This clonotype was counted once. J is TRBJ1-1 and V is TRBV11-2, with TRBD1 identical over 9 bases. CDR3 length: 15 residues. V lost 5 bases to trimming and J lost 3 bases; unmatched junction nucleotides: 7. The V gene's germline CDR1 is SGHAT and CDR2 FQNNGV. The CDR3 protein is CASSPRTGADTEAFF. DNA of the CDR3: TGTGCCAGCAGCCCCAGGACAGGGGCGGACACTGAAGCTTTCTTT.

The V call is TRBV12-5, the J call TRBJ1-2; D unresolved. Germline values: CDR1 LGHNT, CDR2 FRNRAP. Trimming took 9 bases from V and 3 from J, leaving 5 bases between them. The CDR3 extends over 10 amino acids. Written as DNA, the CDR3 is TGTGCTAGCTGGGACTATGGCTACACCTTC. This encodes CASWDYGYTF.

The chain joins TRBV2 to TRBJ2-7; D is ambiguous. CDR3 length: 14 residues. Germline V gene data show CDR1 as SNHLY and CDR2 as FYNNEI. With 5 bases removed from V and 4 bases from J, the gap between germline ends came to 15 bases. CDR3 in DNA: TGTGCCAGCAGTTCCGCACTGACCCCTTACGAGCAGTACTTC. Its protein product is CASSSALTPYEQYF.

This rearrangement joins TRBV20-1 to TRBJ1-5; unclear D gene. Trimming took 2 bases from V and 2 from J, leaving 10 bases between them. Germline V gene lookup returns CDR1 DFQATT and CDR2 SNEGSKA (reference sequence). The CDR3 contains 14 residues. The CDR3 coding sequence is TGCAGTGCTAGAAGGCCAGGAGGCAATCAGCCCCAGCATTTT. Translating it yields CSARRPGGNQPQHF.

The V call is TRBV20-1, the J call TRBJ2-7; 7 bases are a match to TRBD1. This CDR3 is 18 amino acids long. Germline-derived CDR1 and CDR2 are DFQATT and SNEGSKA (reference sequence). Trimming at V came to 3 bases and at J to 4 bases, leaving 21 bases not matched to a gene. The chain's CDR3 is CSARDSGTASSAPYEQYF. The CDR3, as DNA: TGCAGTGCTAGGGATTCCGGGACAGCGTCTTCGGCTCCATACGAGCAGTACTTC.

This chain links TRBV5-6 with TRBJ1-1; D gene unclear. CDR3 length: 14 residues. Germline CDR1 and CDR2: SGHDT and YYEEEE. V dropped 0 bases and J dropped 6 bases, with 12 bases sitting between them. Written as DNA, the CDR3 is TGTGCCAGCAGCTTGGGGTCCCCGTTTTCTGAAGCTTTCTTT. It codes for CASSLGSPFSEAFF.

CDR3 region: CASSQDRVGSTDTQYF. DNA for the CDR3: TGTGCCAGCAGCCAAGATCGGGTAGGGTCCACAGATACGCAGTATTTT. This chain links TRBV3-1 with TRBJ2-3; D not resolved. Trimming took off 0 bases at V and 2 bases at J, with 12 bases between the two ends. Germline assignment: CDR1 LGHDT and CDR2 YNNKEL (reference sequence). This CDR3 has 16 amino acids.

This clonotype was observed many times. The chain combines TRBV6-6 with TRBJ2-2, with D unresolved. V lost 5 bases and J 9 bases, leaving 10 bases between the germline ends. This CDR3 comprises 12 residues. Germline CDR1 reads MNHNY; CDR2 reads SVGAGI (reference sequence). The CDR3 loop reads CASSPDRWELFF. DNA for the CDR3: TGTGCCAGCAGTCCGGATAGGTGGGAGCTGTTTTTT.

The chain uses TRBV7-3 and TRBJ1-5; D not certain. In germline, CDR1 is SGHTA, CDR2 FQGTGA. The CDR3 spans 14 residues. Trimming stripped 5 bases from V and 2 bases from J, with 10 bases between. CDR3 region: CASSASYGNQPQHF. In DNA, the CDR3 is TGTGCCAGCAGCGCTAGTTATGGCAATCAGCCCCAGCATTTT.

The gene calls are TRBV20-1 and TRBJ1-2; TRBD1 is a possible D gene (6 bases). CDR1 and CDR2 from the germline V gene are DFQATT and SNEGSKA (reference sequence). This CDR3 contains 15 residues. Trimming took 6 bases from V and 3 from J, leaving 20 bases between them. The CDR3 spells CSALGGGHAHYGYTF. CDR3 coding DNA: TGCAGTGCCCTCGGGGGGGGGCATGCTCACTATGGCTACACCTTC.

J is TRBJ1-1 and V is TRBV10-2; perhaps TRBD1 as D (6 bases). Trimming cost V 3 bases and J 5 bases, with 16 bases left between them. The CDR3 has 15 residues. Germline V gene sequence: CDR1 WSHSY, CDR2 SAAADI. CDR3 DNA sequence: TGCGCCAGCAGTGACGTTAGGGGGGGAGGGACTGAAGCTTTCTTT. Protein sequence: CASSDVRGGGTEAFF.

This clonotype was counted ten times or more. This chain uses TRBV15 with TRBJ2-1; 10 bases map to TRBD1. The CDR3 is 17 residues long. The junction had 11 bases not matched to a gene; V was cut back by 2 bases and J by 7 bases. Germline V gene data show CDR1 as LNHNV and CDR2 as YYDKDF (reference sequence). CDR3 nucleotides: TGTGCCACCAGCAGACCATTTCCGGGACAGGGGTTGAATGAGCAGTTCTTC. Its protein product is CATSRPFPGQGLNEQFF.

Concerning this clonotype: In this CDR3 the conserved last residue, phenylalanine or tryptophan, is missing, so a read error is likely. The chain joins TRBV30 to TRBJ2-1, with 7 bases matching TRBD2. Unmatched junction bases numbered 2, after V lost 3 bases and J lost 0 bases. Germline CDR1 is GTSNPN and CDR2 is SVGIG (reference sequence). The length of the CDR3 is 14 residues. The CDR3 protein is CAWRGGSSYNEQFC. The CDR3 DNA sequence: TGTGCCTGGAGGGGAGGGTCCTCCTACAATGAGCAGTTCTGC.

This sequence joins TRBV7-3 and TRBJ1-6, with D possibly TRBD1 on 5 matching bases. In germline, CDR1 is SGHTA, CDR2 FQGTGA. Trimming removed 3 bases at V and 9 bases at J, with 9 bases between. CDR3 length: 13 residues. CDR3 amino acids: CASSFMGGSPLHF. CDR3 sequence (DNA): TGTGCCAGCAGCTTTATGGGGGGTTCACCCCTCCACTTT.

The CDR3 loop reads CASSGLAGGSDTQYF. In nucleotides, the CDR3 is TGTGCCAGCAGTGGACTAGCGGGAGGATCAGATACGCAGTACTTC. The chain employs TRBV6-1 and TRBJ2-5; the match to TRBD2 covers 13 bases. This CDR3 is 15 amino acids long. Germline V gene data show CDR1 as MNHNS and CDR2 as SASEGT. V was clipped by 4 bases and J by 11 bases; unmatched bases: 10.

In its sample, this clonotype was seen many times. The chain is built from TRBV3-1 and TRBJ2-3; D remains ambiguous. The CDR3 is 13 amino acids. Trimming removed 3 bases from V and 6 bases from J, with 10 bases in between. Germline V lookup: CDR1 LGHDT, CDR2 YNNKEL (reference sequence). CDR3 loop: CASSQSGGDTQYF. In DNA, the CDR3 is TGTGCCAGCAGCCAGAGTGGCGGCGATACGCAGTATTTT.